Listed below are T cell receptor beta chains from one sample, sequenced in a study of blood T cell repertoires in COVID-19. Sequenced by immunoSEQ multiplex PCR; TCRdb stores in-frame clones only, minus some. There are over 50,000 clones in the sample; about 86% occur only once, and 12% lies in the top ten. Material: peripheral blood. The origin of the receptors is a man aged 70-80 years with active COVID-19. CDR3s include the opening cysteine and the closing phenylalanine or tryptophan. Each record gives: V gene, clone size, J gene, D gene, CDR3 protein, CDR3 DNA. D genes are given only for firm matches. Size values are once, few and many counts, or a class for expanded clones, and some rows have none.

TRBV7-3	.	TRBJ2-2	.	CASSSSGVGTGELFF	TGTGCCAGCAGCTCCTCGGGGGTCGGCACCGGGGAGCTGTTTTTT
TRBV6-6	once	TRBJ1-2	TRBD1	CASRDSGTGNAGGYTF	TGTGCCAGCAGGGACTCCGGGACAGGGAACGCGGGGGGCTACACCTTC
TRBV11-2	.	TRBJ2-7	TRBD1	CASSLGTGVREQYF	TGTGCCAGCAGCTTAGGAACAGGGGTGAGGGAGCAGTACTTC
TRBV7-2	.	TRBJ2-3	.	CASSLSLQGDTQYF	TGTGCCAGCAGCTTATCCCTCCAGGGGGATACGCAGTATTTT
TRBV5-1	.	TRBJ1-1	.	CASSPGNPARGTEAFF	TGCGCCAGCAGTCCCGGGAACCCAGCCCGCGGGACTGAAGCTTTCTTT
TRBV6-6	.	TRBJ1-5	TRBD1	CASSYSTGADDQPQHF	TGTGCCAGCAGTTACTCGACAGGGGCGGACGATCAGCCCCAGCATTTT
TRBV9	.	TRBJ2-5	TRBD1	CASSMTGVGETQYF	TGTGCCAGCAGCATGACAGGGGTCGGGGAGACCCAGTACTTC
TRBV3-1/TRBV3-2	once	TRBJ1-6	.	CASSQGGSPLHF	TGTGCCAGCAGCCAGGGGGGTTCACCCCTCCACTTT
TRBV7-8	once	TRBJ1-1	TRBD1	CASSLEGQGVWLNTEAFF	TGTGCCAGCAGCTTAGAGGGACAGGGGGTATGGCTGAACACTGAAGCTTTCTTT
TRBV19	.	TRBJ1-3	.	CASSIDRGGSGNTIYF	TGTGCCAGTAGTATAGACCGAGGAGGGTCTGGAAACACCATATATTTT
TRBV11-3	.	TRBJ2-7	.	CASSPSGKSYEQYF	TGTGCCAGCAGCCCTTCGGGGAAATCCTACGAGCAGTACTTC
TRBV24-1	.	TRBJ2-3	TRBD1	CATTGTGVDTQYF	TGTGCCACTACCGGGACAGGGGTAGATACGCAGTATTTT
TRBV11-3	.	TRBJ1-2	TRBD1	CASSPITGGGYYGYTF	TGTGCCAGCAGCCCGATTACAGGGGGCGGGTACTATGGCTACACCTTC
TRBV2	.	TRBJ1-2	.	CASSPSGLYGYTF	TGTGCCAGCAGTCCGTCGGGTCTCTATGGCTACACCTTC
TRBV3-1/TRBV3-2	.	TRBJ1-4	TRBD1	CASSQGGQGNEKLFF	TGTGCCAGCAGCCAAGGGGGACAGGGTAATGAAAAACTGTTTTTT
TRBV15	.	TRBJ1-5	.	CATSRRGIFNQPQHF	TGTGCCACCAGCAGAAGAGGGATCTTCAATCAGCCCCAGCATTTT
TRBV29-1	.	TRBJ1-1	.	CSVAPRRWAEAFF	TGCAGCGTTGCCCCACGCAGGTGGGCTGAAGCTTTCTTT
TRBV5-1	.	TRBJ2-7	TRBD2	CASSRQRGPYEQYF	TGCGCCAGCAGCCGCCAGCGGGGCCCCTACGAGCAGTACTTC
TRBV9	once	TRBJ2-3	.	CASSVAGGGLTDTQYF	TGTGCCAGCAGCGTGGCTGGCGGGGGCTTGACAGATACGCAGTATTTT
TRBV11-2	.	TRBJ2-7	.	CASSFDPRRAAYEQYF	TGTGCCAGCAGCTTTGACCCTCGCAGGGCCGCGTACGAGCAGTACTTC
TRBV7-3	.	TRBJ2-1	.	CASSLFPGYNEQFF	TGTGCCAGCAGCTTGTTCCCCGGCTACAATGAGCAGTTCTTC
TRBV6-5	.	TRBJ1-1	TRBD1	CASSYSGQGTEAFF	TGTGCCAGCAGTTACTCGGGACAGGGCACTGAAGCTTTCTTT
TRBV6-5	.	TRBJ2-7	TRBD1	CASRVGTGVTYEQYF	TGTGCCAGCAGAGTTGGGACAGGGGTTACCTACGAGCAGTACTTC
TRBV4-1	.	TRBJ2-5	.	CASSPEAVAKETQYF	TGCGCCAGCAGCCCCGAGGCTGTCGCAAAGGAGACCCAGTACTTC
TRBV3-1/TRBV3-2	once	TRBJ1-6	.	CASSQITDSPLHF	TGTGCCAGCAGCCAAATTACGGATTCACCCCTCCACTTT
TRBV6-5	.	TRBJ1-1	.	CASSPSGGRKTEAFF	TGTGCCAGCAGCCCCTCGGGGGGGAGAAAGACTGAAGCTTTCTTT
TRBV11-2	.	TRBJ1-4	TRBD1	CASSSGTATNEKLFF	TGTGCCAGCAGCTCCGGGACAGCAACTAATGAAAAACTGTTTTTT
TRBV7-9	.	TRBJ1-1	.	CASGGLVTEAFF	TGTGCCAGCGGAGGATTGGTCACTGAAGCTTTCTTT
TRBV18	.	TRBJ2-7	TRBD2	CASSPGAGRGEQYF	TGTGCCAGCTCGCCCGGGGCAGGGCGGGGGGAGCAGTACTTC
TRBV7-2	.	TRBJ1-2	.	CASSLANLAYGYTF	TGTGCCAGCAGCTTAGCTAATCTAGCCTATGGCTACACCTTC
TRBV7-7	.	TRBJ1-1	.	CASSLGGRVNTEAFF	TGTGCCAGCAGCTTAGGAGGCAGGGTGAACACTGAAGCTTTCTTT
TRBV28	.	TRBJ1-1	.	CASSLVGAAHTEAFF	TGTGCCAGCAGTCTCGTGGGGGCGGCGCACACTGAAGCTTTCTTT
TRBV6-2/TRBV6-3	once	TRBJ1-5	TRBD1	CASSQGVAQPQHF	TGTGCCAGCAGTCAGGGGGTGGCTCAGCCCCAGCATTTT
TRBV7-8	few	TRBJ2-7	TRBD2	CASSLEFERGFSYEQYF	TGTGCCAGCAGCTTAGAGTTCGAGCGGGGGTTCTCCTACGAGCAGTACTTC
TRBV11-1	.	TRBJ1-6	.	CASSLGQLNSPLHF	TGTGCCAGCAGCCTCGGACAGCTTAATTCACCCCTCCACTTT
TRBV30	once	TRBJ2-3	TRBD2	CAKTSGGAPDTQYF	TGTGCGAAGACTAGCGGGGGGGCCCCAGATACGCAGTATTTT
TRBV10-3	.	TRBJ1-2	TRBD1	CAISGGQGLYGYTF	TGTGCCATCAGTGGAGGACAGGGGCTTTATGGCTACACCTTC
TRBV6-5	many	TRBJ1-1	.	CASSYTSLGAVTEAFF	TGTGCCAGCAGTTACACTTCTCTTGGGGCGGTAACTGAAGCTTTCTTT
TRBV5-1	.	TRBJ1-1	TRBD1	CASSRRTGRDTEAFF	TGCGCCAGCAGCCGGAGGACAGGGAGGGACACTGAAGCTTTCTTT
TRBV11-2	.	TRBJ1-6	.	CASSPDPGSPLHF	TGTGCCAGCAGCCCAGACCCGGGGTCACCCCTCCACTTT
TRBV5-4	few	TRBJ2-7	.	CASSLDRGGYEQYF	TGTGCCAGCAGCTTAGATAGGGGAGGCTACGAGCAGTACTTC